What follows are 27 T cell receptor beta chains derived from one specimen sequenced in a study of OX40 agonist ivuxolimab in advanced cancers. The data were produced by immunoSEQ multiplex PCR, yet TCRdb's version contains in-frame clones alone and is incomplete. The sample has approximately 30,000 clones, 92% seen once; the top ten hold 30% to 40%. The starting material was CD4+ or CD8+ T cells sorted from blood, obtained in a trial of the OX40 agonist ivuxolimab. The source of these receptors is an adult with an advanced solid tumor such as melanoma, head and neck, liver or kidney cancer.

The J gene is TRBJ2-2, the V gene TRBV9; TRBD2 matches 13 bases. Unmatched junction bases numbered 5, after V lost 5 bases and J lost 7 bases. Germline values: CDR1 SGDLS, CDR2 YYNGEE. The CDR3 length is 15 residues. The CDR3 region has the DNA TGTGCCAGCAGTGGGACTAGCGGGACGTTCGGGGAGCTGTTTTTT. Its protein product is CASSGTSGTFGELFF. Based on the CDR3 plus reference TRBV9 and TRBJ2-2, the full variable domain is DSGVTQTPKHLITATGQRVTLRCSPRSGDLSVYWYQQSLDQGLQFLIQYYNGEERAKGNILERFSAQQFPDLHSELNLSSLELGDSALYFCASSGTSGTFGELFFGEGSRLTVL.

The rearrangement uses TRBV9 and TRBJ1-5; D is unresolved. V lost 0 bases to trimming and J lost 2 bases, with 9 bases between them. The CDR3 loop spans 15 amino acids. The V gene's germline CDR1 is SGDLS and CDR2 YYNGEE. The CDR3 sequence is CASSVGGWGNQPQHF. CDR3 nucleotides: TGTGCCAGCAGCGTAGGGGGTTGGGGCAATCAGCCCCAGCATTTT.

This chain links TRBV5-1 with TRBJ1-2, with D maybe TRBD1 (5 bases). The CDR3 spans 16 residues. V was shortened by 1 base and J by 4 bases, with 17 bases between the two germline ends. Germline CDR1 and CDR2: SGHRS and YFSETQ. The CDR3 here is CASSLTNPPGGYGYTF. The CDR3 DNA reads TGCGCCAGCAGCTTGACCAATCCGCCTGGGGGCTATGGCTACACCTTC.

This sequence joins TRBV28 and TRBJ1-1; tentatively, D is TRBD1 (5 bases). The germline V and J ends were trimmed by 2 bases and 5 bases, with 9 bases remaining between them. The CDR3 runs to 13 residues. Germline V CDR1 and CDR2: MDHEN, SYDVKM. The CDR3 DNA sequence: TGTGCCAGCAGTTTACAGGGAAGTACTGAAGCTTTCTTT. Its translation: CASSLQGSTEAFF.

The chain has TRBV5-1 and TRBJ2-3, with TRBD2 identical over 7 bases. Trimming cost V 0 bases and J 4 bases; bases outside gene matches: 8. The V gene's germline CDR1 is SGHRS and CDR2 YFSETQ. This CDR3 is built from 16 residues. The CDR3 here is CASSLGEGIEADTQYF. In nucleotides, the CDR3 is TGCGCCAGCAGCTTGGGGGAGGGAATTGAGGCAGATACGCAGTATTTT.

The chain employs TRBV5-1 and TRBJ2-1; 12 bases fit TRBD2. The V and J ends lost 2 bases and 3 bases, in that order; junction bases with no gene match: 3. CDR1 and CDR2 (germline): SGHRS, YFSETQ. This CDR3 contains 16 residues. CDR3 sequence (DNA): TGCGCCAGCAGCTTCCGGACTAGCGGGATCTACAATGAGCAGTTCTTC. Protein sequence: CASSFRTSGIYNEQFF.

CDR3 in DNA: TGTGCCAGTAGTGGTACAGGAACCACTGAAGCTTTCTTT. It yields the protein CASSGTGTTEAFF. The V gene is TRBV19, the J gene TRBJ1-1, with a tentative D call TRBD1 (5 bases). Germline assignment: CDR1 LNHDA and CDR2 SQIVND (reference sequence). The CDR3 has 13 residues. Between the trimmed V and J ends, which lost 5 bases and 4 bases, there was a span of 11 bases.

The rearrangement joins TRBV7-9 to TRBJ2-7, with D tentatively TRBD1 (6 bases). There are 14 residues in the CDR3. The V end was cut by 1 base, the J end by 2 bases, with 9 bases between. Looked up from germline, CDR1 is SEHNR and CDR2 is FQNEAQ (reference sequence). CDR3 nucleotides: TGTGCCAGCAGCTTAGTCAGGGGAGCCTACGAGCAGTACTTC. It translates to CASSLVRGAYEQYF. The whole variable domain, filled in from reference TRBV7-9 and TRBJ2-7, reads DTGVSQNPRHKITKRGQNVTFRCDPISEHNRLYWYRQTLGQGPEFLTYFQNEAQLEKSRLLSDRFSAERPKGSFSTLEIQRTEQGDSAMYLCASSLVRGAYEQYFGPGTRLTVT.

V gene TRBV5-6 combines with J gene TRBJ2-7; D is ambiguous. The V and J ends lost 4 bases and 3 bases respectively, with 8 bases between them. The CDR3 has 12 residues. Germline V CDR1 and CDR2: SGHDT, YYEEEE. The DNA of the CDR3 is TGTGCCAGCAGCCTAGGACGCTACGAGCAGTACTTC. Its translation is CASSLGRYEQYF.

The chain has TRBV9 and TRBJ2-7; 8 bases are a match to TRBD1. The junction had 3 bases not matched to a gene; V was cut back by 2 bases and J by 2 bases. Germline V CDR1 and CDR2: SGDLS, YYNGEE. The CDR3 runs 14 residues. The CDR3: CASSVTGATYEQYF. The CDR3 coding sequence is TGTGCCAGCAGCGTGACAGGGGCAACCTACGAGCAGTACTTC.

The sample holds a few counts of this clone. V is TRBV11-2 and J is TRBJ2-6, with unresolved D. Trimming stripped 0 bases from V and 0 bases from J, with 12 bases between. Germline V CDR1 and CDR2: SGHAT, FQNNGV. The CDR3 sequence is 18 residues long. For the CDR3, the DNA is TGTGCCAGCAGCTTAGATGCCAGAGACCTCTCTGGGGCCAACGTCCTGACTTTC. Amino acids: CASSLDARDLSGANVLTF.

This clone was seen more than once but under ten times. The rearrangement joins TRBV5-1 to TRBJ2-1; D may be TRBD2 (6 bases). Germline CDR1 is SGHRS and CDR2 is YFSETQ. The ends were cut back, 2 bases at V and 7 bases at J, with 19 bases in the middle. The CDR3 spans 16 residues. The CDR3 loop is CASSFSGELYWNEQFF. The DNA for the CDR3 is TGCGCCAGCAGCTTCTCGGGGGAGTTATATTGGAATGAGCAGTTCTTC.

The V gene is TRBV13, the J gene TRBJ1-1; D is possibly TRBD1 (5 bases). CDR1 PRHDT and CDR2 FYEKMQ come from the germline V gene (reference sequence). CDR3 length: 14 residues. V lost 5 bases to trimming and J lost 5 bases, with 15 bases between them. CDR3 protein: CASSTWSGRTEAFF. For the CDR3, the DNA is TGTGCCAGCAGCACGTGGTCGGGGCGTACTGAAGCTTTCTTT.

In its sample, this clone was seen a few times. J is TRBJ1-2 and V is TRBV9; D is undetermined. The length of the CDR3 is 15 residues. The germline V and J ends were trimmed by 6 bases and 4 bases, with 19 bases remaining between them. Germline assignment: CDR1 SGDLS and CDR2 YYNGEE. The CDR3 reads CASTASVDAAYGYTF. The CDR3 DNA reads TGTGCCAGCACCGCCTCTGTGGATGCTGCCTATGGCTACACCTTC. Full variable domain (outside the CDR3, taken from reference TRBV9 and TRBJ1-2): DSGVTQTPKHLITATGQRVTLRCSPRSGDLSVYWYQQSLDQGLQFLIQYYNGEERAKGNILERFSAQQFPDLHSELNLSSLELGDSALYFCASTASVDAAYGYTFGSGTRLTVV.

This clone has only a few counts. The chain joins TRBV29-1 to TRBJ1-2; a weak D match, TRBD1 (6 bases). This CDR3 has 13 amino acids. V lost 7 bases and J lost 6, with 18 bases in between. Germline V gene lookup returns CDR1 SQVTM and CDR2 ANQGSEA. The CDR3 DNA is TGCAGCGGGGTCCGGGACACGCCGGATGGCTACACCTTC. This encodes CSGVRDTPDGYTF.

This chain joins TRBV29-1 and TRBJ2-1, with 7 bases fitting TRBD2. The CDR3 length is 14 residues. Germline-derived CDR1 and CDR2 are SQVTM and ANQGSEA. V trimming: 7 bases; J trimming: 8 bases; junction bases outside the gene matches: 14. CDR3 protein: CSGVGTIVADEQFF. CDR3 in DNA: TGCAGCGGCGTGGGGACTATCGTTGCGGATGAGCAGTTCTTC.

The CDR3 DNA sequence: TGTGCCAGCAGTGATGCGGGGCCCGAGGGTGAAAAACTGTTTTTT. Protein product: CASSDAGPEGEKLFF. The rearrangement joins TRBV5-4 to TRBJ1-4; a weak D match, TRBD1 (5 bases). V was pared by 5 bases and J by 7 bases, with 18 bases between. CDR3 length equals 15 residues. CDR1 and CDR2 from the germline V gene are SGHNT and YYREEE (reference sequence).

In this sample, this clone turned up once. The J gene is TRBJ2-1, the V gene TRBV28, with 7 bases matching TRBD2. The CDR3 runs 18 residues. Trimming took 5 bases from V and 0 from J; bases not matched to a gene: 13. The germline CDR1 and CDR2 sequences are MDHEN and SYDVKM. Written as DNA, the CDR3 is TGTGCCAGCAGTCCCGGGACTATCGACCACATCTCCTACAATGAGCAGTTCTTC. Translation gives CASSPGTIDHISYNEQFF. Based on the CDR3 plus reference TRBV28 and TRBJ2-1, the full variable domain is DVKVTQSSRYLVKRTGEKVFLECVQDMDHENMFWYRQDPGLGLRLIYFSYDVKMKEKGDIPEGYSVSREKKERFSLILESASTNQTSMYLCASSPGTIDHISYNEQFFGPGTRLTVL.

Here the CDR3 DNA reads TGTGCCAGCAGCGATGACAGTAGCACAGATACGCAGTATTTT. Amino acids: CASSDDSSTDTQYF. The J gene is TRBJ2-3, the V gene TRBV5-4, with D possibly matching TRBD1 (5 bases). CDR1 SGHNT and CDR2 YYREEE come from the germline V gene (reference sequence). V was pared by 4 bases and J by 0 bases, with 9 bases between. The CDR3 runs 14 residues.

This clone showed up just once. The rearrangement links TRBV27 to TRBJ2-1, with 11 bases lining up with TRBD2. V gave up 3 bases and J gave up 4 bases; unmatched junction bases: 17. The germline CDR1 and CDR2 sequences are MNHEY and SMNVEV (reference sequence). The CDR3 totals 20 residues. The CDR3 protein is CASSLSPTLAGGGGYNEQFF. Written as DNA, the CDR3 is TGTGCCAGCAGTTTGAGCCCCACCCTAGCGGGAGGTGGGGGGTACAATGAGCAGTTCTTC.

The chain joins TRBV28 to TRBJ2-7; perhaps TRBD1 as D (5 bases). The CDR3 has 13 residues. V was clipped by 6 bases and J by 4 bases, with 13 bases between them. Germline CDR1 is MDHEN and CDR2 is SYDVKM. Here the CDR3 DNA reads TGTGCCAGCAGCCCAACGACAGCATACGAGCAGTACTTC. Residues: CASSPTTAYEQYF.

The chain uses TRBV2 and TRBJ2-1; D remains ambiguous. Germline values: CDR1 SNHLY, CDR2 FYNNEI. Trimming stripped 3 bases from V and 7 bases from J, with 7 bases between. The CDR3 is 12 amino acids. The CDR3 sequence: CASSDMGNEQFF. CDR3 DNA: TGTGCCAGCAGTGATATGGGGAATGAGCAGTTCTTC.

The CDR3 coding sequence is TGTGCCAGCAGCTTATTGAACACCGGGGAGCTGTTTTTT. This gives the protein CASSLLNTGELFF. The rearrangement uses TRBV7-8 and TRBJ2-2; no clear D gene. Germline CDR1 and CDR2: SGHVS and FQNEAQ. The CDR3 covers 13 residues. Trimming removed 2 bases from V and 1 base from J, with 2 bases in between.

The chain links TRBV9 to TRBJ2-2; D may be TRBD2 (5 bases). CDR1 and CDR2 (germline): SGDLS, YYNGEE. Trimming left V 0 bases short and J 0 bases short, with 9 bases between. The CDR3 spans 16 residues. DNA of the CDR3: TGTGCCAGCAGCGTAGTGGGGAGCCCGAACACCGGGGAGCTGTTTTTT. Protein product: CASSVVGSPNTGELFF.

This rearrangement joins TRBV10-3 to TRBJ2-1; possibly TRBD2 for D (5 bases). Trimming pared 0 bases from V and 6 bases from J, leaving 15 bases between. CDR1 and CDR2 (germline): ENHRY, SYGVKD. The CDR3 extends over 16 amino acids. The CDR3 sequence is CAISESIRTVGNEQFF. The DNA of the CDR3 is TGTGCCATCAGTGAGTCGATCAGGACTGTAGGCAATGAGCAGTTCTTC.

This clone came up once. V and J are TRBV2 and TRBJ1-5; D remains ambiguous. Germline lookup yields CDR1 SNHLY and CDR2 FYNNEI. The CDR3 is 14 amino acids. The V end was cut by 3 bases, the J end by 3 bases, with 9 bases between. CDR3 sequence reads: CASSDRVPNQPQHF. The CDR3 region has the DNA TGTGCCAGCAGTGACCGGGTTCCCAATCAGCCCCAGCATTTT.

This chain uses TRBV6-5 with TRBJ2-2; 7 bases fit TRBD1. This CDR3 region has 13 residues. The ends lost 8 bases at V and 3 bases at J; junction bases unmatched: 3. Germline CDR1 MNHEY, CDR2 SVGAGI. DNA for the CDR3: TGTGCCAGCCGAACAGGGGACACCGGGGAGCTGTTTTTT. Amino acids: CASRTGDTGELFF.